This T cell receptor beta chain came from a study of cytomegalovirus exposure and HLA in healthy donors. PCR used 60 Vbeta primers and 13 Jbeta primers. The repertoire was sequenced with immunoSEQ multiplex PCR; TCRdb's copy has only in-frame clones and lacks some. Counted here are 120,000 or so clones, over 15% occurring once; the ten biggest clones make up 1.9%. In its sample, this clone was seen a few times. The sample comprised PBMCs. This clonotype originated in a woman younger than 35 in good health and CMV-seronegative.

In DNA, the CDR3 is TGTGCCAGCAGTCCCCCAGGGACTAGTATATACAATGAGCAGTTCTTC. Protein product: CASSPPGTSIYNEQFF. V gene TRBV7-9 combines with J gene TRBJ2-1, with 8 positions matching TRBD2. V lost 6 bases and J lost 4; bases outside the gene matches: 11. Germline assignment: CDR1 SEHNR and CDR2 FQNEAQ (reference sequence). This CDR3 comprises 16 residues.